This T cell receptor beta chain was captured in a study of T cells in localized non-small cell lung cancer. Note on this clone: Its target is not known.

Measured with immunoSEQ multiplex PCR; TCRdb has only the in-frame clones, and not every one. The table shows about 78,000 clones, with approximately 85% occurring only once. The CDR3 extends over 14 amino acids. Unmatched junction bases numbered 4, after V lost 4 bases and J lost 4 bases. Per germline, CDR1 MNHEY and CDR2 SVGAGI. Study-level points and caveats: Uninvolved adjacent lung had higher T cell clonality than tumor and all other tissues. Elevated blood T cell density was associated with longer overall survival.

Source: peripheral blood, taken before any cancer treatment. The chain is built from TRBV6-5 and TRBJ2-3, with 8 bases that match TRBD1. This receptor was taken from a man aged 40 to 70 with stage I lung adenocarcinoma. The CDR3 bases are TGTGCCAGCAGTTCCCAGGGGGCCGCAGATACGCAGTATTTT. This sequence encodes CASSSQGAADTQYF.